Listed here are 24 T cell receptor beta chains from one sample, sequenced in a study of early T cells in non-severe SARS-CoV-2 infection. In TCRdb, the 5' RACE reads were re-called with MiXCR into one record per CDR3 protein. This table holds about 48,000 distinct CDR3 sequences, approximately 7.6% found once. Sequencing used whole blood. These receptors all stem from an adult who was a healthcare worker with PCR-confirmed SARS-CoV-2 infection or an uninfected control (not recorded which).

This chain uses TRBV11-2 with TRBJ2-3; D gene ambiguous. Germline CDR1 reads SGHAT; CDR2 reads FQNNGV. V lost 8 bases and J lost 2, with 14 bases in between. CDR3 length: 14 residues. The DNA of the CDR3 is TGTGCCAGCGCACTCCTGACTTTCACAGATACGCAGTATTTT. Its translation is CASALLTFTDTQYF.

The CDR3 DNA follows: TGTGCCAGCAGACCGAACGGCACCCGCACCGGGGAGCTGTTTTTT. Protein product: CASRPNGTRTGELFF. The chain recombines TRBV11-2 with TRBJ2-2, with D hard to call. This CDR3 comprises 15 residues. Germline V gene sequence: CDR1 SGHAT, CDR2 FQNNGV. The V and J ends lost 6 bases and 4 bases respectively, with 15 bases between them.

This clonotype was picked up many times. The chain recombines TRBV20-1 with TRBJ1-4, with D tentatively TRBD1 (5 bases). Germline V gene sequence: CDR1 DFQATT, CDR2 SNEGSKA (reference sequence). Trimming took 8 bases from V and 7 from J, leaving 17 bases between them. This CDR3 has 13 residues. The CDR3 DNA is TGCAGTTCCTACACCGGGGGGGGTGAAAAACTGTTTTTT. Translation: CSSYTGGGEKLFF.

This clonotype was observed many times. The chain combines TRBV20-1 with TRBJ2-4, with D possibly being TRBD1 or TRBD2 (5 bases each). The V end lost 3 bases, the J end lost 2 bases, and 14 bases lay between the germline ends. This CDR3 has 15 residues. Germline V lookup: CDR1 DFQATT, CDR2 SNEGSKA (reference sequence). CDR3 amino acids: CSASPSEGTKNIQYF. CDR3 nucleotides: TGCAGTGCTAGTCCCTCCGAGGGGACCAAAAACATTCAGTACTTC.

This clonotype was seen repeatedly, ten times or more. The CDR3 reads CASSLRRDYLGYGYTF. The DNA of the CDR3 is TGTGCCAGCAGTTTAAGGCGGGACTACCTAGGCTATGGCTACACCTTC. The V gene is TRBV12-3 or TRBV12-4, the J gene TRBJ1-2; D is possibly TRBD1 (5 bases). The CDR3 is 16 amino acids. Trimming removed 2 bases from V and 4 bases from J, with 17 bases in between.

This chain connects TRBV27 to TRBJ2-3; no clear D. Germline-derived CDR1 and CDR2 are MNHEY and SMNVEV (reference sequence). V lost 0 bases and J 4 bases, leaving 14 bases between the germline ends. The CDR3 contains 16 residues. The CDR3 coding sequence is TGTGCCAGCAGTTTATCGGTGACCCGGAAGGCAGATACGCAGTATTTT. This encodes CASSLSVTRKADTQYF.

The chain joins TRBV3-1 to TRBJ2-7; 13 bases agree with TRBD2. Per germline, CDR1 LGHDT and CDR2 YNNKEL (reference sequence). V lost 4 bases and J lost 4; bases outside the gene matches: 4. This CDR3 has 15 residues. The CDR3 coding sequence is TGTGCCAGCAGCCCTCCGGGACTAGCGGGGTACGAGCAGTACTTC. Amino acids: CASSPPGLAGYEQYF.

This clonotype was detected ten times or more. The chain couples TRBV28 to TRBJ2-5, with 7 positions matching TRBD1. The CDR3 has 14 residues. Germline assignment: CDR1 MDHEN and CDR2 SYDVKM. The junction had 6 bases not matched to a gene; V was cut back by 2 bases and J by 6 bases. Here the CDR3 reads CASSLGQGVKTQYF. DNA of the CDR3: TGTGCCAGCAGTTTAGGGCAGGGGGTAAAGACCCAGTACTTC.

The rearrangement links TRBV2 to TRBJ2-7; weak D call: TRBD2 (7 bases). The CDR3 covers 16 residues. Trimming removed 10 bases at V and 5 bases at J, with 27 bases between. The V gene's germline CDR1 is SNHLY and CDR2 FYNNEI. The CDR3 loop reads CAIGMRGGTGVHEQYF. Written as DNA, the CDR3 is TGTGCCATCGGAATGAGGGGGGGGACTGGAGTCCACGAGCAGTACTTC.

This clonotype was counted many times. The chain recombines TRBV12-3 or TRBV12-4 with TRBJ2-7; D not certain. Trimming pared 1 base from V and 0 bases from J, leaving 7 bases between. The CDR3 totals 14 residues. CDR3: CASSLEAGSYEQYF. CDR3 in DNA: TGTGCCAGCAGTTTAGAGGCAGGCTCCTACGAGCAGTACTTC.

The chain joins TRBV27 to TRBJ2-3; 7 nucleotides agree with TRBD2. Germline CDR1 and CDR2: MNHEY and SMNVEV (reference sequence). CDR3 size: 15 residues. The V gene end was trimmed by 5 bases and the J gene end by 0 bases; junction bases not matched to a gene: 5. The CDR3 spells CASSQGLSSTDTQYF. The CDR3, as DNA: TGTGCCAGCAGTCAGGGACTATCTAGCACAGATACGCAGTATTTT.

This clonotype was counted ten times or more. CDR3: CASSLVARENEQFF. Written as DNA, the CDR3 is TGTGCCAGCAGCTTAGTCGCCAGGGAGAATGAGCAGTTCTTC. The chain employs TRBV7-2 and TRBJ2-1; possibly TRBD1 or TRBD2 for D (5 bases each). The CDR3 is 14 residues long. Per germline, CDR1 SGHTA and CDR2 FQGNSA. Trimming left V 1 base short and J 7 bases short, with 11 bases between.

This chain links TRBV28 with TRBJ1-1, with 7 bases identical to TRBD1. The CDR3 has 16 amino acids. Germline CDR1 and CDR2: MDHEN and SYDVKM. Trimming at V came to 3 bases and at J to 1 base, leaving 8 bases not matched to a gene. The CDR3 protein is CASSFEAGGKNTEAFF. The CDR3 DNA is TGTGCCAGCAGTTTTGAGGCAGGGGGGAAGAACACTGAAGCTTTCTTT.

This clonotype was seen many times. The chain has TRBV14 and TRBJ1-2, with TRBD1 matching over 8 bases. This CDR3 is 14 amino acids long. CDR1 is SGHDN and CDR2 is FVKESK in the germline V gene. V trimming: 3 bases; J trimming: 8 bases; junction bases outside the gene matches: 8. CDR3 residues: CASSHTRGQGGYTF. The CDR3 nucleotides read TGTGCCAGCAGCCACACCAGGGGGCAAGGGGGCTACACCTTC. Using reference TRBV14 and TRBJ1-2 for the parts outside the CDR3, the full variable domain is EAGVTQFPSHSVIEKGQTVTLRCDPISGHDNLYWYRRVMGKEIKFLLHFVKESKQDESGMPNNRFLAERTGGTYSTLKVQPAELEDSGVYFCASSHTRGQGGYTFGSGTRLTVV.

This clonotype was seen only a few times. The chain uses TRBV6-5 and TRBJ2-2; D may match TRBD1 or TRBD2 (5 bases each). Trimming removed 0 bases at V and 6 bases at J, with 8 bases between. This CDR3 comprises 14 residues. The germline V gene encodes CDR1 MNHEY and CDR2 SVGAGI. The chain's CDR3 is CASSYSRGAGELFF. Here the CDR3 DNA reads TGTGCCAGCAGTTACTCGAGAGGGGCCGGGGAGCTGTTTTTT.

This clonotype was recorded at least ten times. V and J are TRBV28 and TRBJ2-7, with 7 positions matching TRBD1. V gave up 8 bases and J gave up 2 bases; unmatched junction bases: 12. The germline gives CDR1 MDHEN, CDR2 SYDVKM. This CDR3 region has 15 residues. DNA for the CDR3: TGTGCCAGCCTTCACTGGGGACAGAACCCCTACGAGCAGTACTTC. This encodes CASLHWGQNPYEQYF.

This clonotype has at least ten counts. This sequence joins TRBV12-3 or TRBV12-4 and TRBJ2-1; a weak D match, TRBD1 (5 bases). This CDR3 comprises 15 residues. The V and J ends lost 3 bases and 8 bases respectively, with 17 bases between them. CDR3 DNA: TGTGCCAGCAGTTTTTTCTCACTGGGGCGCGATGAGCAGTTCTTC. Protein product: CASSFFSLGRDEQFF.

Many counts were recorded for this clonotype. The chain has TRBV7-8 and TRBJ2-1; D not certain. The CDR3 is 13 residues long. Trimming removed 2 bases at V and 6 bases at J, with 8 bases between. From germline, CDR1 is SGHVS and CDR2 FQNEAQ. CDR3 bases: TGTGCCAGCAGCTTATTTGACACCAATGAGCAGTTCTTC. This encodes CASSLFDTNEQFF.

This clonotype has just a few counts. This sequence joins TRBV18 and TRBJ1-1; D is undetermined. In germline, CDR1 is KGHSH, CDR2 LQKENI. Trimming left V 5 bases short and J 3 bases short, with 4 bases between. CDR3 length equals 11 residues. In DNA, the CDR3 is TGTGCCAGCTCAGAAGACACTGAAGCTTTCTTT. It encodes CASSEDTEAFF.

This clonotype was detected ten times or more. V and J are TRBV12-3 or TRBV12-4 and TRBJ1-5; D unresolved. The CDR3 runs 16 residues. V lost 3 bases to trimming and J lost 1 base, with 13 bases between them. In nucleotides, the CDR3 is TGTGCCAGCAGTTTTGCTGGGAGAGGGAGCAATCAGCCCCAGCATTTT. Its protein is CASSFAGRGSNQPQHF.

Details on this clonotype: This may come from a read error, since a much larger clone is one base off. This chain connects TRBV20-1 to TRBJ1-1, with D possibly TRBD1 on 6 matching bases. This CDR3 is 12 amino acids long. Trimming left V 7 bases short and J 3 bases short, with 12 bases between. CDR1 is DFQATT and CDR2 is SNEGSKA in the germline V gene (reference sequence). CDR3 sequence (DNA): TGCAGTGATCTACAGGGTTACACTGAAGCTTTCTTT. Translation: CSDLQGYTEAFF.

CDR3 sequence reads: CASSIAASGDVDTQYF. CDR3 DNA: TGTGCCAGTAGTATAGCGGCTAGCGGGGATGTAGATACGCAGTATTTT. This chain connects TRBV19 to TRBJ2-3; 9 bases agree with TRBD2. The CDR3 spans 16 residues. With 1 base clipped from V and 5 bases from J, the junction kept 7 bases outside the gene matches. Germline CDR1 LNHDA, CDR2 SQIVND (reference sequence).

The chain uses TRBV7-9 and TRBJ2-1, with 7 nucleotides matching TRBD2. Trimming at V came to 5 bases and at J to 0 bases, leaving 4 bases not matched to a gene. The V gene's germline CDR1 is SEHNR and CDR2 FQNEAQ (reference sequence). This CDR3 region has 15 residues. The CDR3 spells CASSAPGGSYNEQFF. CDR3 sequence (DNA): TGTGCCAGCAGCGCACCGGGGGGCTCCTACAATGAGCAGTTCTTC.

This clonotype was counted between two and nine times. The rearrangement joins TRBV7-2 to TRBJ2-2, with TRBD2 as a possible D gene (5 bases). The V end lost 1 base, the J end lost 3 bases, and 9 bases lay between the germline ends. CDR3 length: 15 amino acids. The V gene's germline CDR1 is SGHTA and CDR2 FQGNSA. This chain's CDR3 is CASSLGGLYTGELFF. CDR3 DNA sequence: TGTGCCAGCAGCTTAGGAGGACTGTACACCGGGGAGCTGTTTTTT. Full variable domain (rest looked up from reference TRBV7-2 and TRBJ2-2): GAGVSQSPSNKVTEKGKDVELRCDPISGHTALYWYRQSLGQGLEFLIYFQGNSAPDKSGLPSDRFSAERTGGSVSTLTIQRTQQEDSAVYLCASSLGGLYTGELFFGEGSRLTVL.